The clone carrying this T cell receptor (beta chain) was counted between two and nine times. Its antigen is still unknown. In TCRdb, the RT-PCR reads were re-called with MiXCR into one record per CDR3 protein. The sample has approximately 530,000 distinct CDR3 sequences; less than 7.5% are singletons. This sample is drawn from a study of response to subunit inactivated influenza vaccine. Study outcomes and limitations: A suggestion made by the authors is that each seasonal influenza vaccination recruits few new T cells.

Trimming stripped 5 bases from V and 8 bases from J, with 12 bases between. The CDR3 totals 12 residues. The V gene's germline CDR1 is DFQATT and CDR2 SNEGSKA (reference sequence). This receptor was identified in a man aged 50 to 69 who received an inactivated influenza vaccine. The sample in question was PBMCs from blood, obtained about 24 months after vaccination. The chain couples TRBV20-1 to TRBJ1-4, with D perhaps TRBD1 (5 bases). In DNA form, the CDR3 reads TGCAGTGCTCTGGGGCGTAAGGAAAAACTGTTTTTT. It translates to CSALGRKEKLFF.